Following are 9 T cell receptor beta chains from one sample sequenced in a study of sequential checkpoint blockade in melanoma. Noted treatment: randomized to nivolumab then ipilimumab (arm A) or the reverse (arm B). Profiled with immunoSEQ multiplex PCR; TCRdb holds only in-frame clones, not every one. The data show about 7,100 clones, about 28% seen once. The sample in question was tumor tissue (inferred from file names), obtained from a patient given nivolumab and ipilimumab in sequence. All receptors derive from a human donor with melanoma.

The chain has TRBV11-3 and TRBJ2-7; 8 bases map to TRBD1. Germline values: CDR1 SGHNT, CDR2 YENEEA. CDR3 length: 14 residues. The J segment lost 6 bases and the V segment lost 5 bases, leaving 9 bases of the junction unmatched. The CDR3: CASSRTGNTGEQYF. The CDR3 DNA follows: TGTGCCAGCAGCCGGACAGGGAATACGGGCGAGCAGTACTTC.

V gene TRBV11-3 combines with J gene TRBJ1-6, with a weak D call TRBD1 (5 bases). The CDR3 spans 15 residues. Germline V CDR1 and CDR2: SGHNT, YENEEA. V was shortened by 3 bases and J by 8 bases, with 14 bases between the two germline ends. The CDR3 protein is CASSLEWGGDSPLHF. For the CDR3, the DNA is TGTGCCAGCAGCTTGGAATGGGGGGGTGATTCACCCCTCCACTTT.

By proportion, this clone is medium-sized. V gene TRBV19 combines with J gene TRBJ2-2; 13 bases match TRBD2. V gave up 4 bases and J gave up 7 bases; unmatched junction bases: 0. Germline loops: CDR1 LNHDA, CDR2 SQIVND (reference sequence). The CDR3 spans 14 residues. The CDR3 sequence: CASSRTSGGGELFF. As DNA, the CDR3 is TGTGCCAGTAGTAGGACTAGCGGGGGCGGGGAGCTGTTTTTT. The full variable domain, with the rest looked up from reference TRBV19 and TRBJ2-2, is DGGITQSPKYLFRKEGQNVTLSCEQNLNHDAMYWYRQDPGQGLRLIYYSQIVNDFQKGDIAEGYSVSREKKESFPLTVTSAQKNPTAFYLCASSRTSGGGELFFGEGSRLTVL.

The V call is TRBV5-1, the J call TRBJ2-7, with D perhaps matching TRBD2 (6 bases). Trimming took 0 bases from V and 7 from J, leaving 17 bases between them. Germline V gene sequence: CDR1 SGHRS, CDR2 YFSETQ. The CDR3 length is 15 residues. The CDR3 spells CASSLAVGGEGEQYF. CDR3 sequence (DNA): TGCGCCAGCAGCTTGGCCGTCGGGGGAGAGGGAGAGCAGTACTTC.

V and J are TRBV19 and TRBJ2-6, with 7 bases fitting TRBD2. This CDR3 comprises 20 residues. Germline trimming cut 2 bases from V and 0 bases from J; bases unmatched to any gene: 13. Per germline, CDR1 LNHDA and CDR2 SQIVND (reference sequence). The CDR3 region has the DNA TGTGCCAGTAGTATATGGGGACTACGGCGGCGTGACTCTGGGGCCAACGTCCTGACTTTC. This codes for CASSIWGLRRRDSGANVLTF.

V usage is TRBV4-1 and J usage is TRBJ2-3, with TRBD1 identical over 11 bases. V lost 6 bases and J lost 3; bases outside the gene matches: 11. This CDR3 is built from 17 residues. Germline lookup yields CDR1 MGHRA and CDR2 YSYEKL. CDR3 coding DNA: TGCGCCAGCAGGATAGGACAGGGGGCTTCGGGAACAGATACGCAGTATTTT. It yields the protein CASRIGQGASGTDTQYF.

The chain uses TRBV9 and TRBJ1-3; no clear D gene. The CDR3 loop spans 12 amino acids. Germline assignment: CDR1 SGDLS and CDR2 YYNGEE. With 5 bases removed from V and 3 bases from J, the gap between germline ends came to 6 bases. The CDR3 sequence is CASRNFGNTIYF. The CDR3 DNA sequence: TGTGCCAGCAGGAATTTTGGAAACACCATATATTTT.

This clone turned up a few times. The chain joins TRBV15 to TRBJ1-1, with D hard to call. Germline V gives CDR1 LNHNV, CDR2 YYDKDF (reference sequence). This CDR3 region has 14 residues. V was shortened by 3 bases and J by 7 bases, with 15 bases between the two germline ends. The CDR3 DNA follows: TGTGCCACCAGCAGGAAAATCGGCAGACGTGAAGCTTTCTTT. Amino acids: CATSRKIGRREAFF.

The chain joins TRBV30 to TRBJ2-5, with 7 bases that match TRBD1. This CDR3 is built from 14 residues. Germline CDR1 GTSNPN, CDR2 SVGIG (reference sequence). After removal of 4 bases from V and 1 base from J, the junction contained 6 bases not matched to a gene. The chain's CDR3 is CAWNEGAAQETQYF. CDR3 DNA: TGTGCCTGGAATGAGGGGGCAGCCCAAGAGACCCAGTACTTC.